Listed here is a single T cell receptor (beta chain). The antigen is unknown. The data are from a study of Tregs in tolerant kidney transplant recipients. General study points: Biological reproducibility was not directly addressed, but technical replication error appeared minimal. The small number of patients limits these findings pending further validation.

CDR1 and CDR2 from the germline V gene are LGHNA and YNFKEQ. V was pared by 4 bases and J by 4 bases, with 10 bases between. The CDR3 is made up of 13 amino acids. The nonmyeloablative bone marrow transplants came from related graft donors, with transient mixed chimerism. Unstimulated regulatory T cells (CD4+CD25+CD127-), CD4+CD25- non-regulatory cells, CD4 and CD8 cells were FACS-sorted from thawed PBMCs. Clones were read by immunoSEQ multiplex PCR, and TCRdb kept only the in-frame ones, dropping some. Among approximately 60,000 clones listed, around 87% were seen once. Sequences were derived from CD4+ T cells from blood (PBMCs), sampled 6 months after the transplant. The chain links TRBV4-2 to TRBJ1-2; D is unclear. This receptor was identified in a human patient who received a combined kidney and bone marrow transplant. Part of the T cell pool may stem from the graft donor. The CDR3 region is CASSRDRSYGYTF. The CDR3 DNA is TGTGCCAGCAGCCGAGATCGGAGCTATGGCTACACCTTC.